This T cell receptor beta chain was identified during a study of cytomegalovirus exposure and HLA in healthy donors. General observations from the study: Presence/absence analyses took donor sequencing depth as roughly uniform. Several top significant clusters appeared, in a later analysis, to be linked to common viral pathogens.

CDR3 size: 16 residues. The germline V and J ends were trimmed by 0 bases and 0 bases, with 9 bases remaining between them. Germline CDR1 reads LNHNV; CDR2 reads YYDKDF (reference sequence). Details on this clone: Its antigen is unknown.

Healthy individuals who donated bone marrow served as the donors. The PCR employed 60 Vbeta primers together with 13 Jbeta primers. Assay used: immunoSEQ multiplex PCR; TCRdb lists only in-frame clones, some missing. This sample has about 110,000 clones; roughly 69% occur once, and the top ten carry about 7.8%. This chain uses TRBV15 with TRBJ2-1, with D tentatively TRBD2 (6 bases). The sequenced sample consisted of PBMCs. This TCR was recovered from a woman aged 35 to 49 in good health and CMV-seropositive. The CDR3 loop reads CATSRDRSGSYNEQFF. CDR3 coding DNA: TGTGCCACCAGCAGAGATCGTAGCGGCTCCTACAATGAGCAGTTCTTC.